This T cell receptor (beta chain) was identified during a study of blood T cells in healthy people across ages. Points from the study as a whole: Diversity estimated from one million T cells was considered an underestimate. Diversity was higher, and naive CD4+ cells more numerous, in long-lived donors than in aged donors.

The CDR3 consists of 14 residues. CDR1 and CDR2 from the germline V gene are SGHTA and FQGNSA. After removal of 4 bases from V and 5 bases from J, the junction contained 7 bases not matched to a gene. Roughly 10 milliliters was the volume of peripheral blood drawn from each donor. A remark on this clonotype: As yet, its antigen is unknown.

It was with a sample-barcoded 5' primer and a J-beta primer mix that a second PCR of about 6 to 12 cycles was run. Each cDNA molecule carried a tag from a template-switch adaptor that contained 12 random nucleotides. TCRdb redid the calling of the 5' RACE reads with MiXCR, one entry per CDR3 protein. In the table there are around 1,700,000 distinct CDR3 sequences, roughly 27% of which are singletons. This TCR was sampled from a woman between 25 and 40 years old in good health. The chain is built from TRBV7-2 and TRBJ1-2; 7 nucleotides match TRBD1. Specimen: blood. CDR3 sequence (DNA): TGTGCCAGCAGCTCCAGGGACAGCCATTATGGCTACACCTTC. Protein sequence: CASSSRDSHYGYTF.